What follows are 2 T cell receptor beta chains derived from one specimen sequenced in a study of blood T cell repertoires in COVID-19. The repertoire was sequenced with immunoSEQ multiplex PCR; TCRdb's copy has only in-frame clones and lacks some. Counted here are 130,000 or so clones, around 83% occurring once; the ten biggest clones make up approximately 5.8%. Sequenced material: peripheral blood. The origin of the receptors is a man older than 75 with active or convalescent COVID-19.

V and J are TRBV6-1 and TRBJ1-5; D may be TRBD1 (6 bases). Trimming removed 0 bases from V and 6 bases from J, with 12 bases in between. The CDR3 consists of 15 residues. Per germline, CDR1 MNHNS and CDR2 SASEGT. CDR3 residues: CASSEAGGLVQPQHF. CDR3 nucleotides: TGTGCCAGCAGTGAAGCGGGGGGGCTGGTTCAGCCCCAGCATTTT.

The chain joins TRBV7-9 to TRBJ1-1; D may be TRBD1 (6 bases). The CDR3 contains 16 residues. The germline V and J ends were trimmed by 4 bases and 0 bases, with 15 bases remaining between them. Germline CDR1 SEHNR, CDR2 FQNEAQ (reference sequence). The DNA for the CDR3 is TGTGCCAGCAGCTCTCGCGGGGGACACATGAACACTGAAGCTTTCTTT. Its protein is CASSSRGGHMNTEAFF.